The 14 T cell receptor beta chains given below trace back to one sample, sequenced in a study of CD8 T cells in Susac syndrome. The RNA, 0.5 to 1 ug, was put through reverse transcription using random hexamers. TCRdb recomputed calls from the immunoSEQ multiplex PCR reads with MiXCR, one row per CDR3 protein. The table records 150,000 to 200,000 distinct CDR3 sequences, roughly 92% of them present only once. The sample taken for sequencing was CD4+ T cells from PBMCs. All receptors come from a human donor with multiple sclerosis.

The chain combines TRBV27 with TRBJ2-2; weak D call: TRBD2 (7 bases). CDR3 length: 15 residues. The germline V gene has CDR1 MNHEY and CDR2 SMNVEV (reference sequence). Trimming took off 4 bases at V and 5 bases at J, with 14 bases between the two ends. The CDR3 here is CASSWWGGRTGELFF. The CDR3 region has the DNA TGTGCCAGCAGTTGGTGGGGGGGCCGAACCGGGGAGCTGTTTTTT.

CDR3 residues: CSARPTGRNTEAFF. The CDR3 coding sequence is TGCAGTGCTAGACCTACGGGGCGTAACACTGAAGCTTTCTTT. This chain connects TRBV20-1 to TRBJ1-1; D is perhaps TRBD1 (5 bases). The V end lost 2 bases, the J end lost 2 bases, and 12 bases lay between the germline ends. The CDR3 is 14 residues long. CDR1 DFQATT and CDR2 SNEGSKA come from the germline V gene (reference sequence).

Regarding this clonotype: The germline gene is not matched at one end of the junction; a read error may be the cause. CDR3 in amino acids: CANSLDNIIANEQFF. CDR3 bases: TGTGCCAACAGCTTAGATAACATTATTGCCAATGAGCAGTTCTTC. The rearrangement links TRBV7-3 to TRBJ2-1; D uncertain. Germline CDR1 SGHTA, CDR2 FQGTGA. The CDR3 covers 15 residues. The full variable domain, its missing parts supplied by reference TRBV7-3 and TRBJ2-1, is GAGVSQTPSNKVTEKGKYVELRCDPISGHTALYWYRQSLGQGPEFLIYFQGTGAADDSGLPNDRFFAVRPEGSVSTLKIQRTERGDSAVYLCANSLDNIIANEQFFGPGTRLTVL.

The genes are TRBV2 and TRBJ2-1; 12 positions agree with TRBD2. The length of the CDR3 is 15 residues. V shed 7 bases and J 9 bases; nucleotides not matched to a gene: 10. Germline loops: CDR1 SNHLY, CDR2 FYNNEI. In DNA, the CDR3 is TGTGCCAGCACCATTCTAGCGGGGGGGTCGGCTGAGCAGTTCTTC. This encodes CASTILAGGSAEQFF.

This chain links TRBV27 with TRBJ1-1, with 7 positions matching TRBD1. In germline, CDR1 is MNHEY, CDR2 SMNVEV (reference sequence). This CDR3 region has 16 residues. Trimming took 2 bases from V and 4 from J; bases not matched to a gene: 10. This CDR3 reads CASSLRPNRGGTEAFF. CDR3 nucleotides: TGTGCCAGCAGTTTAAGGCCGAACAGGGGAGGCACTGAAGCTTTCTTT.

V is TRBV30 and J is TRBJ2-1; no reliable D call. Trimming cost V 0 bases and J 7 bases, with 7 bases left between them. The V gene's germline CDR1 is GTSNPN and CDR2 SVGIG (reference sequence). This CDR3 has 12 residues. The CDR3 region has the DNA TGTGCCTGGAGTGTCATAGGGAATGAGCAGTTCTTC. Amino acid sequence: CAWSVIGNEQFF.

The chain recombines TRBV7-2 with TRBJ2-3, with D maybe TRBD2 (7 bases). This CDR3 has 14 amino acids. Deletions cut 7 bases from V and 6 bases from J, with 17 bases between. Germline-derived CDR1 and CDR2 are SGHTA and FQGNSA. CDR3 in DNA: TGTGCCAGCACCCTAGGGGGGGGATTTGATACGCAGTATTTT. Encoded protein: CASTLGGGFDTQYF.

The rearrangement uses TRBV2 and TRBJ1-5; no clear D. The V gene lost 4 bases and the J gene lost 3 bases, with 10 bases spanning the gap. Germline CDR1 reads SNHLY; CDR2 reads FYNNEI. CDR3 length: 14 residues. The chain's CDR3 is CASSGLRDNQPQHF. In nucleotides, the CDR3 is TGTGCCAGCAGTGGCCTGAGGGACAATCAGCCCCAGCATTTT.

The chain couples TRBV24-1 to TRBJ2-1; 8 nucleotides agree with TRBD1. Looked up from germline, CDR1 is KGHDR and CDR2 is SFDVKD. The CDR3 sequence is 16 residues long. V shed 5 bases and J 4 bases; nucleotides not matched to a gene: 9. CDR3: CATSAPRDRWYNEQFF. CDR3 in DNA: TGTGCCACCAGTGCCCCCCGGGACAGGTGGTACAATGAGCAGTTCTTC.

V and J are TRBV5-1 and TRBJ2-6, with D uncertain. The CDR3 totals 17 residues. Deletions cut 5 bases from V and 0 bases from J, with 15 bases between. Germline lookup yields CDR1 SGHRS and CDR2 YFSETQ. CDR3 in amino acids: CASSPTAAFSGANVLTF. The CDR3 coding sequence is TGCGCCAGCAGTCCAACGGCCGCCTTCTCTGGGGCCAACGTCCTGACTTTC.

This chain uses TRBV10-2 with TRBJ1-1; 7 nucleotides line up with TRBD1. The trim removed 11 bases at V and 0 bases at J, leaving 12 bases unmatched. This CDR3 is built from 15 residues. CDR1 is WSHSY, CDR2 SAAADI, per germline. The CDR3 is CAARDSSSLNTEAFF. The CDR3 DNA is TGCGCCGCCCGGGACAGCTCATCCCTGAACACTGAAGCTTTCTTT.

The J gene is TRBJ2-1, the V gene TRBV20-1; 8 positions match TRBD1. The CDR3 length is 13 residues. The germline gives CDR1 DFQATT, CDR2 SNEGSKA (reference sequence). V was pared by 4 bases and J by 5 bases, with 4 bases of the junction left unmatched. This CDR3 reads CSAKGQVNNEQFF. CDR3 in DNA: TGCAGTGCTAAGGGACAGGTTAACAATGAGCAGTTCTTC.

The V and J genes are TRBV11-2 and TRBJ1-1; the match to TRBD1 covers 7 bases. Germline CDR1 is SGHAT and CDR2 is FQNNGV. The CDR3 covers 14 residues. The V gene end was trimmed by 5 bases and the J gene end by 1 base; junction bases not matched to a gene: 4. CDR3 loop: CASSRQGPNTEAFF. In DNA form, the CDR3 reads TGTGCCAGCAGCCGACAGGGACCGAACACTGAAGCTTTCTTT.

The chain combines TRBV7-3 with TRBJ2-5; 9 bases line up with TRBD2. The CDR3 spans 15 residues. V lost 6 bases, J lost 4 bases, and 9 bases stayed unmatched. Per the germline V gene, CDR1 is SGHTA and CDR2 is FQGTGA. The CDR3 is CASSLSGGIGETQYF. The DNA for the CDR3 is TGTGCCAGCAGTCTTAGCGGGGGAATAGGAGAGACCCAGTACTTC.